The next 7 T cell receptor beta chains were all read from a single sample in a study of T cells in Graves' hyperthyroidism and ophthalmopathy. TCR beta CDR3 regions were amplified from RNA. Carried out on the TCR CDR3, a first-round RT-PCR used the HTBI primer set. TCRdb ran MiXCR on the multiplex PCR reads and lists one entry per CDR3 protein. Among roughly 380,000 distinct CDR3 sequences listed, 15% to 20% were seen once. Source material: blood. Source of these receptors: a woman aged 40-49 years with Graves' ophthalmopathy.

CDR3: CASSRSRAGAHGYTF. CDR3 sequence (DNA): TGTGCCAGCAGCCGTTCGCGGGCGGGGGCGCACGGCTACACCTTC. The rearrangement uses TRBV6-2 or TRBV6-3 and TRBJ1-2; weak D call: TRBD1 (6 bases). With 6 bases removed from V and 8 bases from J, the gap between germline ends came to 22 bases. The V gene's germline CDR1 is MNHEY and CDR2 SVGEGT. The CDR3 extends over 15 amino acids.

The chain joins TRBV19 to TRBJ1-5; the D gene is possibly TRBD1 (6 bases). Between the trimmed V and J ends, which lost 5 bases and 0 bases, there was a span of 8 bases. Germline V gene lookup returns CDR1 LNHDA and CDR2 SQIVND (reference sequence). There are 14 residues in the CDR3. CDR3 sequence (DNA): TGTGCCAGTAGTGACAGGAATAGCAATCAGCCCCAGCATTTT. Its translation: CASSDRNSNQPQHF. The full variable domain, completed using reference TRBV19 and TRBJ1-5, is DGGITQSPKYLFRKEGQNVTLSCEQNLNHDAMYWYRQDPGQGLRLIYYSQIVNDFQKGDIAEGYSVSREKKESFPLTVTSAQKNPTAFYLCASSDRNSNQPQHFGDGTRLSIL.

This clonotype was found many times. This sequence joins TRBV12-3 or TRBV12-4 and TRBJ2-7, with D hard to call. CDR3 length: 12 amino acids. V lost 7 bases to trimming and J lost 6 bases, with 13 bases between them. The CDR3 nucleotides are TGTGCCAGCACAAATCGAGCTCGCGAGCAGTACTTC. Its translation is CASTNRAREQYF.

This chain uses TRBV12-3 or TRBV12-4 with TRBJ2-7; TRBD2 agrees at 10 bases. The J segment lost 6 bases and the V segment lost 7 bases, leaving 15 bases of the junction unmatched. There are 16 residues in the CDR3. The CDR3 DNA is TGTGCCAGCACCCTTTTTAGCGGGGGGAAAGGCGGCGAGCAGTACTTC. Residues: CASTLFSGGKGGEQYF.

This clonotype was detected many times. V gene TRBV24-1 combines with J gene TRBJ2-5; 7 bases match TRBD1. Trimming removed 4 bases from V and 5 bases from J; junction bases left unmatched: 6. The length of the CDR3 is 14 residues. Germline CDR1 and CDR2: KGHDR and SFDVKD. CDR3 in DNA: TGTGCCACCAGTGAGAAGACAGGGAGTGAGACCCAGTACTTC. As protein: CATSEKTGSETQYF.

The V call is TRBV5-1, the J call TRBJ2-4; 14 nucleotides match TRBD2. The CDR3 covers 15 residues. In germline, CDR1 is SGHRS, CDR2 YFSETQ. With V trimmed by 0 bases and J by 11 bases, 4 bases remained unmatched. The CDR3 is CASSLVGLAGEVQYF. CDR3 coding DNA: TGCGCCAGCAGCTTGGTGGGACTAGCGGGAGAAGTTCAGTACTTC.

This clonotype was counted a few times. CDR3 coding DNA: TGTGCCAGCACTCCGACTGCCAACTATGGCTACACCTTC. This sequence encodes CASTPTANYGYTF. V and J are TRBV6-1 and TRBJ1-2, with no clear D. Germline V CDR1 and CDR2: MNHNS, SASEGT. Trimming shortened V by 7 bases and J by 2 bases, and 11 bases separated the two germline ends. The CDR3 is 13 residues long.